Sequencing of this T cell receptor (beta chain) was carried out in a study of cytomegalovirus exposure and HLA in healthy donors. PCR primers comprised 60 Vbeta and 13 Jbeta primers. The assay was immunoSEQ multiplex PCR, and TCRdb's table has in-frame clones only and misses some. Altogether about 100,000 clones are present, roughly three quarters being singletons, with the ten largest covering about 20%. Germline V gives CDR1 LNHDA, CDR2 SQIVND (reference sequence). V lost 3 bases and J 5 bases, leaving 14 bases between the germline ends. The CDR3 has 15 amino acids. The sequencing sample was made of PBMCs. This sequence joins TRBV19 and TRBJ2-1; D is possibly TRBD2 (5 bases). The receptor's source is a woman aged 60-70 years in good health and CMV-seropositive. CDR3 nucleotides: TGTGCCAGTAGTATTTTCGGGATGCAAAACAATGAGCAGTTCTTC. Protein: CASSIFGMQNNEQFF. Looking up the rest from reference TRBV19 and TRBJ2-1 gives the full variable domain: DGGITQSPKYLFRKEGQNVTLSCEQNLNHDAMYWYRQDPGQGLRLIYYSQIVNDFQKGDIAEGYSVSREKKESFPLTVTSAQKNPTAFYLCASSIFGMQNNEQFFGPGTRLTVL.